This is a list of T cell receptor beta chains from one sample in a study of blood T cell repertoires in COVID-19. TCRdb keeps only in-frame clones here, not all; method: immunoSEQ multiplex PCR. The repertoire consists of about 140,000 clones, with approximately 80% occurring once and the leading ten covering 3% to 4.5%. The sequenced sample was PBMCs or T cells enriched from blood (not recorded which). Every receptor here comes from a man aged 45-60 years in a cohort exposed to, infected with or recovered from COVID-19 (not recorded which). Both conserved end residues are part of each CDR3. The D gene is left open where the match is weak. A clone size is listed for some rows: how often the clone was seen (once, few, many), or a class if it is expanded.

>TRBD2|TRBV6-2/TRBV6-3|-|TRBJ2-5
TGTGCCAGCAGTTACCTCCCTAGCGGGAGGCTTATCCAAGAGACCCAGTACTTC
CASSYLPSGRLIQETQYF
>-|TRBV19|-|TRBJ1-6
TGTGCCAGTAGATTGCGACAGTATAATTCACCCCTCCACTTT
CASRLRQYNSPLHF
>TRBD2|TRBV4-2|many|TRBJ2-2
TGTGCCAGCAGCCAAGAGGTGCTAGCGGGCCGAACCGGGGAGCTGTTTTTT
CASSQEVLAGRTGELFF
>TRBD2|TRBV6-6|few|TRBJ2-1
TGTGCCAGCAGTCCCTTCTCGGCTAGCGGGAGGGATAGCTCCTACAATGAGCAGTTCTTC
CASSPFSASGRDSSYNEQFF
>TRBD1|TRBV28|-|TRBJ1-5
TGTGCCAGCAGGCAAACGGGCAGGGGGCTCAATCAGCCCCAGCATTTT
CASRQTGRGLNQPQHF
>TRBD1|TRBV4-3|-|TRBJ1-4
TGCGCCAGCAGCCAAGAGGGGACAGGGATTGAAAAACTGTTTTTT
CASSQEGTGIEKLFF
>-|TRBV30|-|TRBJ2-7
TGTGCCTGGAGTGGGGCGACGGCCGAAACTTCCTACGAGCAGTACTTC
CAWSGATAETSYEQYF
>TRBD2|TRBV9|-|TRBJ2-2
TGTGCCAGCAACTCCGGGACTAGCGGGAGGATCACCGGGGAGCTGTTTTTT
CASNSGTSGRITGELFF
>-|TRBV2|-|TRBJ1-6
TGTGCCAGCAGTTGGACAGCCCAGTCGGGTTCACCCCTCCACTTT
CASSWTAQSGSPLHF
>-|TRBV2|-|TRBJ1-5
TGTGCCAGCAGTGAGGGGGGGACCAATCAGCCCCAGCATTTT
CASSEGGTNQPQHF
>TRBD2|TRBV9|few|TRBJ2-1
TGTGCCAGCAGCCCTCCGGGACTAGCGTCTTACAATGAGCAGTTCTTC
CASSPPGLASYNEQFF
>TRBD1|TRBV24-1|-|TRBJ2-2
TGTGCCACCAGTGTACCGGGACAGGGGGCTACCGGGGAGCTGTTTTTT
CATSVPGQGATGELFF
>-|TRBV15|once|TRBJ1-2
TGTGCCACCAGCAGAGCTGAAACAGGGTTTGGTGGCTACACCTTC
CATSRAETGFGGYTF
>TRBD1|TRBV6-5|-|TRBJ1-2
TGTGCCAGCAGTTACGGACAGGGCGGGCGGTATGGCTACACCTTC
CASSYGQGGRYGYTF
>-|TRBV5-6|-|TRBJ1-6
TGTGCCAGCAGTTTGACAGGATATTATTCACCCCTCCACTTT
CASSLTGYYSPLHF
>-|TRBV9|-|TRBJ1-3
TGTGCCAGCAGCGTAGAAGGCAGGGGATCTGGAAACACCATATATTTT
CASSVEGRGSGNTIYF
>TRBD2|TRBV3-1/TRBV3-2|once|TRBJ2-1
TGTGCCAGCAGCCAAGTCGTGCCGGGGGGGTACAATGAGCAGTTCTTC
CASSQVVPGGYNEQFF
>TRBD2|TRBV27|-|TRBJ2-7
TGTGCCAGCAGTCCCCGCGGTAGCGGGGGTTACGAGCAGTACTTC
CASSPRGSGGYEQYF
>TRBD2|TRBV5-1|-|TRBJ2-2
TGCGCCAGCAGCTTGATTGGCGGGGGAGGGACCGGGGAGCTGTTTTTT
CASSLIGGGGTGELFF
>-|TRBV28|-|TRBJ1-1
TGTGCCAGCAGTTTCGGGGGACGAACTGAAGCTTTCTTT
CASSFGGRTEAFF
>-|TRBV2|-|TRBJ2-7
TGTGCCAGCAGTGTAGTAATCTACGAGCAGTACTTC
CASSVVIYEQYF
>TRBD1|TRBV5-6|-|TRBJ2-7
TGTGCCAGCAGCTTGGTAGGGACAGGGTGGATAAGCTCCTACGAGCAGTACTTC
CASSLVGTGWISSYEQYF
>TRBD1|TRBV29-1|-|TRBJ2-7
TGCAGCGTTGACTCCGGGACAGGGGGCCACGAGCAGTACTTC
CSVDSGTGGHEQYF
>-|TRBV21-1|once|TRBJ2-5
-
CASSSQAVDWGQGSIQETQYF
>TRBD1|TRBV5-1|-|TRBJ1-2
TGCGCCAGCAGCCCGACAGGGGAGGACTATGGCTACACCTTC
CASSPTGEDYGYTF
>TRBD1|TRBV19|-|TRBJ1-1
TGTGCCAGTAGTCCGTCGACAGGGATGAACACTGAAGCTTTCTTT
CASSPSTGMNTEAFF
>TRBD1|TRBV5-1|-|TRBJ2-7
TGCGCCAGCAGCTTACAGGACAGGGCCTACGAGCAGTACTTC
CASSLQDRAYEQYF
>-|TRBV9|-|TRBJ2-7
TGTGCCAGCAGCCCCAGTGACTACGAGCAGTACTTC
CASSPSDYEQYF
>TRBD1|TRBV5-1|-|TRBJ2-2
TGCGCCAGCAGCTTTACAACGGGACAGCACCATACCGGGGAGCTGTTTTTT
CASSFTTGQHHTGELFF
>-|TRBV5-1|-|TRBJ2-7
TGCGCCAGCAGCTTGAATCAGGGTTACGAGCAGTACTTC
CASSLNQGYEQYF
>-|TRBV7-2|-|TRBJ1-4
TGTGCCAGCAGCTTAATGAGCGGGACGGCAGGCCAGGGAAAACTGTTTTTT
CASSLMSGTAGQGKLFF
>-|TRBV5-1|-|TRBJ1-4
TGCGCCAGCAGCTTGGTCTCTGGGGCCGTTAATGAAAAACTGTTTTTT
CASSLVSGAVNEKLFF
>-|TRBV9|-|TRBJ1-2
TGTGCCAGCAGCACTGACAGTACCTACTATGGCTACACCTTC
CASSTDSTYYGYTF
>TRBD1|TRBV11-2|-|TRBJ2-5
TGTGCCAGCAGCCCCGCCGGACAGGCCCAAGAGACCCAGTACTTC
CASSPAGQAQETQYF
>-|TRBV11-2|-|TRBJ1-4
TGTGCCAGCAGCTCCCAAAATGAAAAACTGTTTTTT
CASSSQNEKLFF
>-|TRBV29-1|-|TRBJ1-1
TGCAGCGTTGACGGCCAGCGGACTGAAGCTTTCTTT
CSVDGQRTEAFF
>TRBD2|TRBV4-2|-|TRBJ2-3
TGTGCCAGCAGCCAAGATACGCCCCTAGCGGGAGTTATTTCTAGCACAGATACGCAGTATTTT
CASSQDTPLAGVISSTDTQYF
>TRBD1|TRBV29-1|-|TRBJ2-7
TGCAGCGTTAGGACAGGGGGCTGGGGGAGCTCCTACGAGCAGTACTTC
CSVRTGGWGSSYEQYF
>-|TRBV6-5|-|TRBJ1-1
TGTGCCAGCATACGGGGATCGGACACTGAAGCTTTCTTT
CASIRGSDTEAFF
>TRBD2|TRBV5-6|-|TRBJ2-3
TGTGCCAGCAGCCCACTAGCGGCAAGCACAGATACGCAGTATTTT
CASSPLAASTDTQYF